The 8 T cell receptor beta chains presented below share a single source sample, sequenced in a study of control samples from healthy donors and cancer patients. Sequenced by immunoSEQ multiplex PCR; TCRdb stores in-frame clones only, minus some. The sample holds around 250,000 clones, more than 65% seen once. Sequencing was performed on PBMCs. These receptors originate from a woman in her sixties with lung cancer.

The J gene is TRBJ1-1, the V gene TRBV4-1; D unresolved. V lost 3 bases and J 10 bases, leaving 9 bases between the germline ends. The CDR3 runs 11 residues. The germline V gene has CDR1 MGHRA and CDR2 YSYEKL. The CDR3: CASSQAGGAFF. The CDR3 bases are TGCGCCAGCAGCCAGGCAGGTGGAGCTTTCTTT.

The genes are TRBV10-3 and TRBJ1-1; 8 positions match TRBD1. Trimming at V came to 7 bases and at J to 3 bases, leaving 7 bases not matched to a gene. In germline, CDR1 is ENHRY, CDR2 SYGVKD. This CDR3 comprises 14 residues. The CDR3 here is CAITQGTGDTEAFF. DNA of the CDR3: TGTGCCATCACCCAGGGGACAGGTGACACTGAAGCTTTCTTT.

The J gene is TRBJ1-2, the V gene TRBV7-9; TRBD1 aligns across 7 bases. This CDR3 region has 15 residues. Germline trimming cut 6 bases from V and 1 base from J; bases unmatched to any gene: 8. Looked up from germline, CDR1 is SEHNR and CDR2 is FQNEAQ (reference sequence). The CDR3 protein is CASSTGQLSNYGYTF. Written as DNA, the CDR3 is TGTGCCAGCAGTACGGGACAGCTGAGTAACTATGGCTACACCTTC.

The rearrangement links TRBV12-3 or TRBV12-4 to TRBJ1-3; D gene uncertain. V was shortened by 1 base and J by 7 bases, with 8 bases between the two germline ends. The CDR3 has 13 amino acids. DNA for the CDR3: TGTGCCAGCAGTTTAGGTCAACCGAACACCATATATTTT. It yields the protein CASSLGQPNTIYF.

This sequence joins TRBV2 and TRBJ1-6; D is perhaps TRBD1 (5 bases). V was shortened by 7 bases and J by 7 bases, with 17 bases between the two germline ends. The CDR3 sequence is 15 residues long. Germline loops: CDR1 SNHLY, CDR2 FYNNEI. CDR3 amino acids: CASTPRAASNSPLHF. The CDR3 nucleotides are TGTGCCAGCACCCCCAGGGCGGCCAGCAATTCACCCCTCCACTTT.

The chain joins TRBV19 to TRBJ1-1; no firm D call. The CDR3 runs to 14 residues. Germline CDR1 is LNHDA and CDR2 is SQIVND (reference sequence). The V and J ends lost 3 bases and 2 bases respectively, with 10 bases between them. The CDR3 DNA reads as TGTGCCAGTAGTATCCGGACGGGTAACACTGAAGCTTTCTTT. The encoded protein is CASSIRTGNTEAFF.

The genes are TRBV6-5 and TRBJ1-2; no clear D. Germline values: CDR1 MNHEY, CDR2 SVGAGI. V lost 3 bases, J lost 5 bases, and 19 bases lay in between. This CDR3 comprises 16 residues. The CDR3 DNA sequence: TGTGCCAGCAGTTATAGGATCGACCAATGGCGATATGGCTACACCTTC. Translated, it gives CASSYRIDQWRYGYTF.

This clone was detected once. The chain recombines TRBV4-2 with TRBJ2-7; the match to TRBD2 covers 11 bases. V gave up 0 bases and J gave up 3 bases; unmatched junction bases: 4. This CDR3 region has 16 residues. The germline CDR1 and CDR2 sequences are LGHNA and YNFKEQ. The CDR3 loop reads CASSQESLAGGYEQYF. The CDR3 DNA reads TGTGCCAGCAGCCAAGAATCTCTAGCGGGGGGCTACGAGCAGTACTTC.